A single sample is the source of the 26 T cell receptor beta chains below, sequenced in a study of T cells in Graves' hyperthyroidism and ophthalmopathy. Amplification of TCR beta CDR3 regions used RNA as the template. Using the HTBI primer set, a first-round RT-PCR was run on the TCR CDR3. In TCRdb, the multiplex PCR reads were re-called with MiXCR into one record per CDR3 protein. The table includes over 450,000 distinct CDR3 sequences, approximately 17% detected once. Sequencing used blood. The receptors were sampled from a woman aged 18-29 years with Graves' ophthalmopathy.

This clonotype has only a few counts. The rearrangement uses TRBV3-1 and TRBJ1-2; D ambiguous. Germline CDR1 reads LGHDT; CDR2 reads YNNKEL (reference sequence). The CDR3 has 14 residues. The V end lost 1 base, the J end lost 2 bases, and 8 bases lay between the germline ends. The DNA of the CDR3 is TGTGCCAGCAGCCAAGCAGCACGAAACTATGGCTACACCTTC. The encoded protein is CASSQAARNYGYTF.

This clonotype showed up many times. This chain joins TRBV12-3 or TRBV12-4 and TRBJ2-1; D perhaps matches TRBD1 (6 bases). The V and J ends lost 5 bases and 2 bases respectively, with 13 bases between them. This CDR3 has 15 amino acids. The CDR3 nucleotides read TGTGCCAGCAGTATCCACAGGGCTGCCTACAATGAGCAGTTCTTC. It is translated as CASSIHRAAYNEQFF.

This clonotype was detected ten times or more. The V call is TRBV29-1, the J call TRBJ2-7, with TRBD1 matching over 12 bases. Per the germline V gene, CDR1 is SQVTM and CDR2 is ANQGSEA. CDR3 length: 12 amino acids. With V trimmed by 6 bases and J by 5 bases, 2 bases remained unmatched. CDR3 region: CSVGTGGHEQYF. The DNA for the CDR3 is TGCAGCGTAGGGACAGGGGGCCACGAGCAGTACTTC.

In its sample, this clonotype was seen a few times. A much larger clone lies one base from this, so it may be a read error. The gene calls are TRBV7-2 and TRBJ2-7; no definite D call. The CDR3 covers 14 residues. Trimming took 4 bases from V and 6 from J, leaving 16 bases between them. Germline CDR1 and CDR2: SGHTA and FQGNSA. CDR3 residues: CASSSIPPGCEQYF. The CDR3 DNA is TGTGCCAGCAGCTCCATCCCTCCAGGATGCGAGCAGTACTTC.

This clonotype was recorded many times. V and J are TRBV12-3 or TRBV12-4 and TRBJ1-1; 8 nucleotides line up with TRBD1. V trimming: 5 bases; J trimming: 0 bases; junction bases outside the gene matches: 2. CDR3 length: 14 amino acids. The CDR3 region has the DNA TGTGCCAGCAGTACGGGACAGGTGAACACTGAAGCTTTCTTT. It codes for CASSTGQVNTEAFF.

The chain recombines TRBV19 with TRBJ2-1; TRBD1 agrees at 9 bases. V shed 0 bases, J shed 5 bases, and the junction held 11 bases outside the gene matches. The CDR3 consists of 18 residues. Germline values: CDR1 LNHDA, CDR2 SQIVND (reference sequence). The CDR3 region is CASSIDQTGTGFHNEQFF. Here the CDR3 DNA reads TGTGCCAGTAGTATAGACCAGACCGGGACAGGGTTCCACAATGAGCAGTTCTTC.

This clonotype was observed a few times. V and J are TRBV27 and TRBJ2-1; no clear D. Between the trimmed V and J ends, which lost 5 bases and 9 bases, there was a span of 11 bases. The CDR3 runs to 12 residues. CDR1 and CDR2 from the germline V gene are MNHEY and SMNVEV (reference sequence). The CDR3 DNA reads TGTGCCAGCAGTCCTAGTTGGGGTGAGCAGTTCTTC. This encodes CASSPSWGEQFF.

This clonotype has a handful of counts. At one boundary the junction diverges from the germline segment, which might be a read error. This rearrangement joins TRBV10-2 to TRBJ2-7; 9 bases align to TRBD2. The CDR3 consists of 13 residues. Germline assignment: CDR1 WSHSY and CDR2 SAAADI. Here the CDR3 DNA reads TGCGCCAGCATTGAGCGGGGGGCCTACGAGCAGTACTTC. Protein: CASIERGAYEQYF.

This clonotype was recorded many times. This chain uses TRBV30 with TRBJ2-3; D remains ambiguous. Germline V lookup: CDR1 GTSNPN, CDR2 SVGIG (reference sequence). This CDR3 is 14 amino acids long. The V end lost 0 bases, the J end lost 5 bases, and 12 bases lay between the germline ends. CDR3 protein: CAWSVVRIEDTQYF. The CDR3 bases are TGTGCCTGGAGTGTAGTCCGTATCGAAGATACGCAGTATTTT.

This clonotype was counted a single time. The chain has TRBV6-5 and TRBJ2-2; either TRBD1 or TRBD2 may supply D (6 bases each). The CDR3 runs 18 residues. Germline lookup yields CDR1 MNHEY and CDR2 SVGAGI. V was pared by 0 bases and J by 4 bases, with 18 bases between. The DNA of the CDR3 is TGTGCCAGCAGTTACTCGAGGGGGGCAGGGTCAGGCACCGGGGAGCTGTTTTTT. It translates to CASSYSRGAGSGTGELFF.

Ten or more counts support this clonotype. CDR3 amino acids: CASSLSAALDYTF. CDR3 in DNA: TGCGCCAGCAGCTTGTCCGCCGCTCTTGACTACACCTTC. V gene TRBV5-1 combines with J gene TRBJ1-2; D not certain. Germline V gene sequence: CDR1 SGHRS, CDR2 YFSETQ. The CDR3 has 13 amino acids. The ends were cut back, 1 base at V and 10 bases at J, with 14 bases in the middle.

This clonotype occurred many times. The J gene is TRBJ1-1, the V gene TRBV12-3 or TRBV12-4, with D possibly being TRBD1 (6 bases). V dropped 5 bases and J dropped 0 bases, with 13 bases sitting between them. The CDR3 has 15 residues. In DNA form, the CDR3 reads TGTGCCAGCAGTCCGCAACAGGGCATGAACACTGAAGCTTTCTTT. Encoded protein: CASSPQQGMNTEAFF.

In this sample, this clonotype turned up many times. The V and J genes are TRBV3-1 and TRBJ2-4, with 13 bases matching TRBD2. Germline lookup yields CDR1 LGHDT and CDR2 YNNKEL (reference sequence). V lost 4 bases, J lost 1 base, and 4 bases stayed unmatched. The length of the CDR3 is 17 residues. CDR3 in DNA: TGTGCCAGCAGCCCCGGACTAGCGGGGGTGGCCAAAAACATTCAGTACTTC. It specifies CASSPGLAGVAKNIQYF.

This clonotype was observed many times. The chain links TRBV7-2 to TRBJ2-2; D perhaps matches TRBD2 (6 bases). V was clipped by 5 bases and J by 5 bases, with 12 bases between them. Germline V CDR1 and CDR2: SGHTA, FQGNSA. The CDR3 is 14 residues long. Here the CDR3 reads CASSVFLATGELFF. CDR3 DNA: TGTGCCAGCAGCGTTTTCCTAGCGACCGGGGAGCTGTTTTTT. Complete variable domain (other parts from reference TRBV7-2 and TRBJ2-2): GAGVSQSPSNKVTEKGKDVELRCDPISGHTALYWYRQSLGQGLEFLIYFQGNSAPDKSGLPSDRFSAERTGGSVSTLTIQRTQQEDSAVYLCASSVFLATGELFFGEGSRLTVL.

The chain links TRBV7-9 to TRBJ2-2; D is ambiguous. Trimming took 5 bases from V and 6 from J, leaving 7 bases between them. The CDR3 spans 12 residues. Germline CDR1 is SEHNR and CDR2 is FQNEAQ (reference sequence). CDR3 in DNA: TGTGCCAGCAGCAACCTAGCCGGGGAGCTGTTTTTT. Its protein is CASSNLAGELFF.

This chain links TRBV6-1 with TRBJ2-1; 7 nucleotides line up with TRBD1. Germline trimming cut 4 bases from V and 10 bases from J; bases unmatched to any gene: 16. The CDR3 spans 16 residues. Germline assignment: CDR1 MNHNS and CDR2 SASEGT. CDR3 nucleotides: TGTGCCAGCAGTGCCCCCGGGACAGCATTCTTCAGGGAGCAGTTCTTC. Protein sequence: CASSAPGTAFFREQFF.

This chain connects TRBV2 to TRBJ2-3; D is possibly TRBD1 or TRBD2 (5 bases each). From germline, CDR1 is SNHLY and CDR2 FYNNEI. The CDR3 is made up of 13 amino acids. The V end was cut by 8 bases, the J end by 6 bases, with 15 bases between. CDR3: CASSRGEGDTQYF. CDR3 bases: TGTGCCAGCTCTAGGGGTGAGGGGGATACGCAGTATTTT.

This clonotype appeared many times. V is TRBV27 and J is TRBJ2-4, with D perhaps being TRBD1 or TRBD2 (5 bases each). Germline V gene sequence: CDR1 MNHEY, CDR2 SMNVEV (reference sequence). CDR3 length: 14 residues. Trimming shortened V by 2 bases and J by 8 bases, and 13 bases separated the two germline ends. Written as DNA, the CDR3 is TGTGCCAGCAGTTTAGGGCCCCAGGGAGACATTCAGTACTTC. Translating gives CASSLGPQGDIQYF.

This clonotype has only one observation. A much more abundant neighbour one base away suggests this may be a read error. The rearrangement links TRBV6-1 to TRBJ2-7, with TRBD1 identical over 10 bases. The junction had 10 bases not matched to a gene; V was cut back by 8 bases and J by 3 bases. The CDR3 contains 15 residues. CDR1 is MNHNS, CDR2 SASEGT, per germline. In DNA form, the CDR3 reads TGTGCCAGCGTCTCAGGACAGGGGGTAATCTACGAGCAGTACTTC. Encoded protein: CASVSGQGVIYEQYF.

This clonotype was counted many times. The chain is built from TRBV29-1 and TRBJ2-1; no reliable D call. Per germline, CDR1 SQVTM and CDR2 ANQGSEA. The V end lost 2 bases, the J end lost 6 bases, and 8 bases lay between the germline ends. The CDR3 spans 12 residues. The CDR3 sequence is CSVEQDLNEQFF. DNA of the CDR3: TGCAGCGTTGAACAGGACCTCAATGAGCAGTTCTTC.

The sample holds a few counts of this clonotype. The chain joins TRBV29-1 to TRBJ2-7; TRBD1 matches 11 bases. The CDR3 is made up of 15 amino acids. Germline V lookup: CDR1 SQVTM, CDR2 ANQGSEA. V lost 7 bases to trimming and J lost 0 bases; unmatched junction nucleotides: 8. This CDR3 reads CSASPGQGGSYEQYF. CDR3 DNA: TGCAGCGCTAGTCCGGGACAGGGGGGCTCCTACGAGCAGTACTTC.

J is TRBJ1-6 and V is TRBV5-1; D is possibly TRBD1 (6 bases). Germline V gene sequence: CDR1 SGHRS, CDR2 YFSETQ. The CDR3 runs to 17 residues. Between the trimmed V and J ends, which lost 2 bases and 8 bases, there was a span of 20 bases. CDR3 sequence reads: CASSFRGPQSTDSPLHF. Here the CDR3 DNA reads TGCGCCAGCAGCTTCAGGGGCCCCCAATCGACGGATTCACCCCTCCACTTT.

This clonotype was seen at least ten times. The chain employs TRBV7-9 and TRBJ1-1; TRBD1 matches at 9 bases. This CDR3 region has 16 residues. Germline CDR1 SEHNR, CDR2 FQNEAQ (reference sequence). V dropped 5 bases and J dropped 1; count of bases not matched to a gene: 8. The CDR3 DNA is TGTGCCAGCAGCACTCAAGGACAGGGGACGAACACTGAAGCTTTCTTT. Translation gives CASSTQGQGTNTEAFF.

This clonotype turned up a few times. The chain combines TRBV4-2 with TRBJ2-2, with D perhaps matching TRBD1 or TRBD2 (5 bases each). This CDR3 contains 16 residues. The germline CDR1 and CDR2 sequences are LGHNA and YNFKEQ. V lost 0 bases and J lost 7, with 15 bases in between. The CDR3 reads CASSQDSRGLSGELFF. The CDR3 bases are TGTGCCAGCAGCCAAGATTCCCGGGGCCTGAGCGGGGAGCTGTTTTTT.

There are a few counts of this clonotype. CDR3 sequence reads: CASSQGIGLAGDGELFF. The CDR3 DNA sequence: TGTGCCAGCAGCCAAGGGATAGGACTAGCGGGAGACGGGGAGCTGTTTTTT. The gene calls are TRBV3-1 and TRBJ2-2; TRBD2 matches 13 bases. The germline CDR1 and CDR2 sequences are LGHDT and YNNKEL (reference sequence). CDR3 size: 17 residues. The V gene end was trimmed by 1 base and the J gene end by 7 bases; junction bases not matched to a gene: 6.

This clonotype was counted many times. The chain is built from TRBV30 and TRBJ2-1, with a weak D call TRBD2 (6 bases). The germline V and J ends were trimmed by 3 bases and 0 bases, with 15 bases remaining between them. The CDR3 has 16 residues. The germline V gene encodes CDR1 GTSNPN and CDR2 SVGIG (reference sequence). As DNA, the CDR3 is TGTGCCTGGAGCCAGGCGGGGCTGAGCTCCTACAATGAGCAGTTCTTC. Translated, it gives CAWSQAGLSSYNEQFF.